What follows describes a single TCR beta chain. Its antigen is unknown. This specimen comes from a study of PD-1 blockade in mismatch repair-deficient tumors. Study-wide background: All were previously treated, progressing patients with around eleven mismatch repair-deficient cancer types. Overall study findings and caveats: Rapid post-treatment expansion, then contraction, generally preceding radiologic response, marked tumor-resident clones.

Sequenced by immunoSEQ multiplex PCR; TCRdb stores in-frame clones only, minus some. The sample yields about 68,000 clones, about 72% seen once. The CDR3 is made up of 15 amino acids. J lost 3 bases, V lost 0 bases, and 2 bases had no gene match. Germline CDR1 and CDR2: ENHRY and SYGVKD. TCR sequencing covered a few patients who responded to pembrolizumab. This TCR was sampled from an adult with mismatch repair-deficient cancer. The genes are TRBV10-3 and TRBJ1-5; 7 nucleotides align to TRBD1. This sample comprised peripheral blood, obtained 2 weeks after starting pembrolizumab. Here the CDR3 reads CAISESGTDNQPQHF. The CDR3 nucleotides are TGTGCCATCAGTGAGTCCGGGACAGACAATCAGCCCCAGCATTTT.